These 20 T cell receptor beta chains originate from one sample sequenced in a study of blood T cell repertoires in COVID-19. Sequencing was performed with immunoSEQ multiplex PCR; in TCRdb, only in-frame clones are kept and a portion is missing. Here the sample spans hundreds of thousands of clones, approximately 86% being singletons. Source material: PBMCs or T cells enriched from blood (not recorded which). The receptors here all came from a woman in her forties or fifties who had recovered from COVID-19.

This chain uses TRBV6-5 with TRBJ2-1; D is perhaps TRBD2 (5 bases). Trimming stripped 6 bases from V and 3 bases from J, with 12 bases between. The CDR3 has 14 amino acids. Germline CDR1 MNHEY, CDR2 SVGAGI. The DNA of the CDR3 is TGTGCCAGCAGAGGTATCCGGGACTACAATGAGCAGTTCTTC. It encodes CASRGIRDYNEQFF.

The chain recombines TRBV5-1 with TRBJ2-7; D is perhaps TRBD2 (5 bases). Trimming removed 1 base at V and 5 bases at J, with 10 bases between. The CDR3 has 13 residues. CDR1 is SGHRS, CDR2 YFSETQ, per germline. This CDR3 reads CASSLNGLHEQYF. The CDR3 DNA reads as TGCGCCAGCAGCTTGAATGGACTGCACGAGCAGTACTTC.

The chain combines TRBV19 with TRBJ2-1, with a possible D match to TRBD2 (6 bases). Germline lookup yields CDR1 LNHDA and CDR2 SQIVND (reference sequence). V lost 4 bases to trimming and J lost 8 bases, with 15 bases between them. The CDR3 contains 14 residues. This CDR3 reads CASSSVGGVDEQFF. The CDR3 coding sequence is TGTGCCAGTAGTAGTGTGGGAGGAGTGGATGAGCAGTTCTTC.

V is TRBV18 and J is TRBJ2-2, with 8 bases matching TRBD1. Germline V lookup: CDR1 KGHSH, CDR2 LQKENI. The CDR3 is 16 residues long. Germline trimming cut 6 bases from V and 3 bases from J; bases unmatched to any gene: 9. The CDR3 sequence: CASSQDRGPYTGELFF. CDR3 DNA: TGTGCCAGCTCGCAAGACAGGGGACCCTACACCGGGGAGCTGTTTTTT. The variable domain in full, completed from reference TRBV18 and TRBJ2-2, reads NAGVMQNPRHLVRRRGQEARLRCSPMKGHSHVYWYRQLPEEGLKFMVYLQKENIIDESGMPKERFSAEFPKEGPSILRIQQVVRGDSAAYFCASSQDRGPYTGELFFGEGSRLTVL.

CDR3 nucleotide sequence: TGTGCCATACAGGGGCTACAGAATGAAAAACTGTTTTTT. Protein sequence: CAIQGLQNEKLFF. This chain joins TRBV10-3 and TRBJ1-4; TRBD1 agrees at 7 bases. Trimming at V came to 9 bases and at J to 5 bases, leaving 6 bases not matched to a gene. This CDR3 spans 13 amino acids. CDR1 and CDR2 (germline): ENHRY, SYGVKD.

This chain uses TRBV27 with TRBJ2-2; D might be TRBD2 (6 bases). Between the trimmed V and J ends, which lost 6 bases and 3 bases, there was a span of 11 bases. CDR3 length: 14 residues. Germline CDR1 MNHEY, CDR2 SMNVEV (reference sequence). The CDR3, as DNA: TGTGCCAGCAGGGAGGGTGTCCACACCGGGGAGCTGTTTTTT. Its protein is CASREGVHTGELFF.

This chain joins TRBV28 and TRBJ1-2; 7 bases fit TRBD1. The germline V gene has CDR1 MDHEN and CDR2 SYDVKM. CDR3 length: 12 amino acids. Trimming took 5 bases from V and 7 from J; bases not matched to a gene: 4. CDR3 DNA sequence: TGTGCCAGCAGTACACAGGGGCTTGGCTACACCTTC. This codes for CASSTQGLGYTF.

This chain joins TRBV6-5 and TRBJ1-2; tentatively, D is TRBD1 (5 bases). Trimming shortened V by 6 bases and J by 7 bases, and 12 bases separated the two germline ends. Germline-derived CDR1 and CDR2 are MNHEY and SVGAGI. This CDR3 is 12 amino acids long. The CDR3 region is CASRVGDAGYTF. CDR3 nucleotides: TGTGCCAGCAGGGTAGGGGATGCTGGCTACACCTTC.

J is TRBJ2-1 and V is TRBV7-2; 12 bases are shared with TRBD2. Germline loops: CDR1 SGHTA, CDR2 FQGNSA. This CDR3 comprises 17 residues. V shed 1 base and J 8 bases; nucleotides not matched to a gene: 9. DNA of the CDR3: TGTGCCAGCAGCTTAGAACTGACTAGCGGGAGTGGGTATGAGCAGTTCTTC. It is translated as CASSLELTSGSGYEQFF.

The chain recombines TRBV30 with TRBJ1-2, with TRBD1 matching 9 bases. CDR1 is GTSNPN and CDR2 is SVGIG in the germline V gene (reference sequence). The ends lost 0 bases at V and 4 bases at J; junction bases unmatched: 9. The CDR3 consists of 16 residues. The CDR3 region is CAWSVRDRGFGYGYTF. CDR3 coding DNA: TGTGCCTGGAGTGTACGTGACAGGGGGTTCGGCTATGGCTACACCTTC.

In its sample, this clone was seen once. The J gene is TRBJ1-6, the V gene TRBV5-6, with D maybe TRBD1 (6 bases). Germline V gene sequence: CDR1 SGHDT, CDR2 YYEEEE. The V gene lost 5 bases and the J gene lost 5 bases, with 14 bases spanning the gap. The CDR3 is 15 residues long. The CDR3 loop reads CASRLQGIDNSPLHF. CDR3 coding DNA: TGTGCCAGCAGGCTACAGGGCATCGATAATTCACCCCTCCACTTT.

The CDR3: CASSSLRDYPWYEQYF. The DNA for the CDR3 is TGTGCCAGCAGTTCCCTGAGGGACTACCCCTGGTACGAGCAGTACTTC. The chain recombines TRBV28 with TRBJ2-7, with 7 nucleotides matching TRBD2. Per the germline V gene, CDR1 is MDHEN and CDR2 is SYDVKM. V was clipped by 4 bases and J by 4 bases; unmatched bases: 13. CDR3 size: 16 residues. Using reference TRBV28 and TRBJ2-7 for the parts outside the CDR3, the full variable domain is DVKVTQSSRYLVKRTGEKVFLECVQDMDHENMFWYRQDPGLGLRLIYFSYDVKMKEKGDIPEGYSVSREKKERFSLILESASTNQTSMYLCASSSLRDYPWYEQYFGPGTRLTVT.

In regard to this clone: One end of the junction does not line up with germline, which may come from a read error. The chain links TRBV7-7 to TRBJ2-2; D might be TRBD2 (6 bases). Germline V gene lookup returns CDR1 SSHAT and CDR2 FNYEAQ (reference sequence). CDR3 length: 15 amino acids. The CDR3 sequence is CASSSSDTNTGELFF. Here the CDR3 DNA reads TGTGCTAGCAGCTCTAGCGACACGAACACCGGGGAGCTGTTTTTT.

The V call is TRBV7-2, the J call TRBJ2-2; tentatively, D is TRBD2 (7 bases). The V end lost 6 bases, the J end lost 3 bases, and 17 bases lay between the germline ends. In germline, CDR1 is SGHTA, CDR2 FQGNSA. This CDR3 region has 16 residues. The CDR3 nucleotides are TGTGCCAGCAGTCTAGGGGGAGCGGGGTACACCGGGGAGCTGTTTTTT. This gives the protein CASSLGGAGYTGELFF.

The gene calls are TRBV28 and TRBJ2-7; 7 bases line up with TRBD1. This CDR3 is 17 amino acids long. V shed 4 bases, J shed 2 bases, and the junction held 14 bases outside the gene matches. Germline assignment: CDR1 MDHEN and CDR2 SYDVKM. In nucleotides, the CDR3 is TGTGCCAGCAGTTCCGCCGTCACAGGGGATTCCCCCTACGAGCAGTACTTC. Its translation: CASSSAVTGDSPYEQYF.

This rearrangement joins TRBV27 to TRBJ2-1; 8 bases are shared with TRBD2. Germline CDR1 reads MNHEY; CDR2 reads SMNVEV (reference sequence). This CDR3 is built from 14 residues. Trimming cost V 4 bases and J 7 bases; bases outside gene matches: 6. The CDR3 loop reads CASSSSGSENEQFF. The CDR3 nucleotides are TGTGCCAGCAGTTCAAGCGGGAGCGAAAATGAGCAGTTCTTC.

Points on this clone: The sample contains more than one DNA sequence encoding this CDR3. This chain connects TRBV19 to TRBJ1-1; TRBD1 matches 8 bases. Germline CDR1 reads LNHDA; CDR2 reads SQIVND (reference sequence). There are 13 residues in the CDR3. V was clipped by 4 bases and J by 5 bases; unmatched bases: 3. CDR3 nucleotides: TGTGCCAGTAGTAGAGACAGGGGAACTGAAGCTTTCTTT. It codes for CASSRDRGTEAFF. Using reference TRBV19 and TRBJ1-1 for the parts outside the CDR3, the full variable domain is DGGITQSPKYLFRKEGQNVTLSCEQNLNHDAMYWYRQDPGQGLRLIYYSQIVNDFQKGDIAEGYSVSREKKESFPLTVTSAQKNPTAFYLCASSRDRGTEAFFGQGTRLTVV.

The V and J genes are TRBV28 and TRBJ1-2; 10 nucleotides align to TRBD1. This CDR3 contains 15 residues. Trimming removed 6 bases from V and 3 bases from J; junction bases left unmatched: 7. CDR1 MDHEN and CDR2 SYDVKM come from the germline V gene. In nucleotides, the CDR3 is TGTGCCAGCAGGGCGACAGGGGGCGCCGACTATGGCTACACCTTC. It yields the protein CASRATGGADYGYTF.

The V and J genes are TRBV10-3 and TRBJ1-5; 9 bases align to TRBD1. Germline CDR1 reads ENHRY; CDR2 reads SYGVKD. Germline trimming cut 5 bases from V and 11 bases from J; bases unmatched to any gene: 7. This CDR3 spans 13 amino acids. The CDR3 region is CAISSTGGGSQHF. The CDR3 DNA is TGTGCCATCAGTTCGACAGGGGGTGGGTCCCAGCATTTT.

This chain joins TRBV2 and TRBJ1-5; a weak D match, TRBD1 (5 bases). V gave up 2 bases and J gave up 0 bases, with 8 bases separating them. The germline CDR1 and CDR2 sequences are SNHLY and FYNNEI. There are 15 residues in the CDR3. The CDR3 region is CASSEQGISNQPQHF. The CDR3 DNA is TGTGCCAGCAGTGAACAGGGAATTAGCAATCAGCCCCAGCATTTT.